This T cell receptor (beta chain) emerged from a study of T cell changes during pregnancy in multiple sclerosis. This table comes from immunoSEQ multiplex PCR, and its TCRdb copy is limited to in-frame clones, with some not included. This sample has approximately 82,000 clones, with over 80% found just once. The V segment lost 5 bases and the J segment 4 bases; nucleotides outside the gene matches: 6. Germline assignment: CDR1 MDHEN and CDR2 SYDVKM. This CDR3 comprises 15 residues. Sequences were derived from CD4+ T cells from peripheral blood mononuclear cells, sampled in the second trimester of pregnancy. The origin of this receptor is a female donor with multiple sclerosis, enrolled in a pregnancy study. The V and J genes are TRBV28 and TRBJ1-2; 11 positions match TRBD1. The CDR3 bases are TGTGCCAGCAGTCGGGGGGGACAGGGGGTCTATGGCTACACCTTC. Translated, it gives CASSRGGQGVYGYTF.